The present T cell receptor (beta chain) was sequenced within a study of cytomegalovirus exposure and HLA in healthy donors. Study observations and caveats: Reports state that TCR beta sequences accurately predicted most subjects' HLA-A and HLA-B alleles. Several V segments, TRBV6-2 and TRBV6-3 among them, could not be told apart and were dropped. Productive status was seen about 90% or about 30% of the time for most TCR beta V segments in an earlier analysis.

Germline V gene data show CDR1 as SGHRS and CDR2 as YFSETQ. Trimming took 0 bases from V and 5 from J, leaving 10 bases between them. The CDR3 extends over 14 amino acids. In regard to this clone: Its cognate antigen is unknown.

The PCR had 60 Vbeta and 13 Jbeta primers. Profiling relied on immunoSEQ multiplex PCR, and the TCRdb table lists in-frame clones only, not all of them. Altogether about 200,000 clones are present, over 75% being singletons, with the ten largest covering 0.2% to 0.25%. This receptor was identified in a girl between 2 and 10 years old in good health and CMV-seronegative. The sample consisted of PBMCs. V usage is TRBV5-1 and J usage is TRBJ2-3, with D possibly being TRBD2 (5 bases). CDR3 sequence reads: CASSLAQSGDTQYF. DNA of the CDR3: TGCGCCAGCAGCTTGGCACAAAGCGGAGATACGCAGTATTTT.